A selection of T cell receptor beta chains follows, all from one sample in a study of T cell responses to AZD1222 COVID-19 vaccine. Assay: immunoSEQ multiplex PCR; the TCRdb copy retains only in-frame clones and omits some. Here the sample spans more than 95,000 clones, roughly 87% being singletons. Source: peripheral blood, taken 28 days after the second AZD1222 dose. Receptors were obtained from an adult who received the AZD1222 COVID-19 vaccine. Each CDR3 is given with its conserved first and last residue. The D gene is left open where the match is weak. Size values are once, few and many counts, or a class for expanded clones, and some rows have none.

v_gene,d_gene,len,abundance,j_gene,CDR3nt,CDR3aa
TRBV2,NA,15,few,TRBJ1-5,TGTGCCAGCAGTGAAGCGATACAGGTCAATCAGCCCCAGCATTTT,CASSEAIQVNQPQHF
TRBV7-3,NA,14,NA,TRBJ2-7,TGTGCCAGCAGCTTACAGGGGTCGGGGTACGAGCAGTACTTC,CASSLQGSGYEQYF
TRBV25-1,TRBD1,16,NA,TRBJ1-2,TGTGCCAGCAGTGAGGCCGGGACAGGGGGACTTTATGGCTACACCTTC,CASSEAGTGGLYGYTF
TRBV6-5,NA,15,NA,TRBJ1-4,TGTGCCAGCAGTTACTCCGGGGGGCGCAAGGAAAAACTGTTTTTT,CASSYSGGRKEKLFF
TRBV6-7,TRBD1,15,few,TRBJ1-3,TGTGCCAGCGAAGCAGGGGGGTCCTCTGGAAACACCATATATTTT,CASEAGGSSGNTIYF
TRBV11-2,NA,14,NA,TRBJ2-3,TGTGCCAGCAGCTCCGGGACACTAGAAAATACGCAGTATTTT,CASSSGTLENTQYF
TRBV7-2,NA,16,once,TRBJ2-1,TGTGCCAGCAGCTTAGCGCGTAGGGCGATTTTCAATGAGCAGTTCTTC,CASSLARRAIFNEQFF
TRBV3-1/TRBV3-2,TRBD1,16,NA,TRBJ2-7,TGTGCCAGCAGCCCCCCGGGCGGGACAGGGGGCAGCGAGCAGTACTTC,CASSPPGGTGGSEQYF
TRBV5-4,NA,15,NA,TRBJ2-7,TGTGCCAGCAGCGGGGGTAAGACAAGCTCCTACGAGCAGTACTTC,CASSGGKTSSYEQYF
TRBV23-1,TRBD1,15,NA,TRBJ1-3,TGCGCCAGCAGACAATCAACAGGGGCTGGAAACACCATATATTTT,CASRQSTGAGNTIYF
TRBV7-2,TRBD1,16,few,TRBJ1-1,TGTGCCAGCAGCCCTCGACAGGGCCATTTGAACACTGAAGCTTTCTTT,CASSPRQGHLNTEAFF
TRBV10-1,TRBD2,15,NA,TRBJ2-1,TGCGCCAGCAGTGGGGCTAGCGGGAATGGCGGTGAGCAGTTCTTC,CASSGASGNGGEQFF
TRBV27,NA,14,NA,TRBJ2-7,TGTGCCAGCAGTAAGACCGGGCCATCCTACGAGCAGTACTTC,CASSKTGPSYEQYF
TRBV14,NA,13,NA,TRBJ2-1,TGTGCCAGCAGCCAACAGTACTACAATGAGCAGTTCTTC,CASSQQYYNEQFF
TRBV19,NA,15,NA,TRBJ1-1,TGTGCCAGTAGTGGAATGGGAGGGGCGAGGACTGAAGCTTTCTTT,CASSGMGGARTEAFF
TRBV4-1,NA,13,NA,TRBJ1-1,TGCGCCAGCAGCCGGTTCCGAGGGGATGAAGCTTTCTTT,CASSRFRGDEAFF
TRBV6-5,TRBD1,16,NA,TRBJ2-5,TGTGCCAGCAGTTGGGCCCCGGGACAGAACCAAGAGACCCAGTACTTC,CASSWAPGQNQETQYF
TRBV7-8,TRBD1,17,once,TRBJ1-5,TGTGCCAGCAGCTTACGGGGACAGGCTAGGGTTCATCAGCCCCAGCATTTT,CASSLRGQARVHQPQHF
TRBV19,TRBD2,14,NA,TRBJ2-1,TGTGCCAGTAGTCTCACGGGAGGCTATGCTGAGCAGTTCTTC,CASSLTGGYAEQFF
TRBV18,NA,16,NA,TRBJ2-6,TGTGCCAGCTCACCATTCGGTCGCTCTGGGGCCAACGTCCTGACTTTC,CASSPFGRSGANVLTF
TRBV7-2,NA,12,NA,TRBJ2-5,TGTGCCAGCAGCATTTTATCAGAGACCCAGTACTTC,CASSILSETQYF
TRBV19,NA,14,NA,TRBJ1-5,TGTGCCAGTAGTGATGAGGCGGAGGATCAGCCCCAGCATTTT,CASSDEAEDQPQHF
TRBV2,NA,14,NA,TRBJ1-1,TGTGCCAGCAGCTTTACGACAGGAACAGGTGAAGCTTTCTTT,CASSFTTGTGEAFF
TRBV14,NA,14,medium-sized,TRBJ1-4,TGTGCCAGCAGCCCCATAGGCTTGAATGAAAAACTGTTTTTT,CASSPIGLNEKLFF
TRBV28,NA,13,NA,TRBJ1-4,TGTGCCAGCAGTTCCTACCGTACAGAAAAACTGTTTTTT,CASSSYRTEKLFF
TRBV4-1,NA,16,NA,TRBJ1-5,TGCGCCAGCAGCCAAGCCGGTGCAGGGGCCGTACAGCCCCAGCATTTT,CASSQAGAGAVQPQHF